This T cell receptor beta chain was sequenced during a study of blood T cell repertoires in COVID-19. The data were produced by immunoSEQ multiplex PCR, yet TCRdb's version contains in-frame clones alone and is incomplete. The sample includes 55,000 to 65,000 clones, more than 80% seen only once; the top ten take 25% to 40%. CDR1 is SGHVS, CDR2 FNYEAQ, per germline. V lost 6 bases, J lost 1 base, and 18 bases lay in between. This CDR3 has 17 amino acids. The sequenced material came from peripheral blood. The clonotype comes from a man aged 55 to 70 with COVID-19, enrolled during active disease. This rearrangement joins TRBV7-6 to TRBJ2-2; the D gene is possibly TRBD2 (6 bases). This chain's CDR3 is CASSPLGGAGNTGELFF. For the CDR3, the DNA is TGTGCCAGCAGTCCCCTGGGTGGAGCGGGGAACACCGGGGAGCTGTTTTTT.